One sample yielded the 19 T cell receptor beta chains listed below, sequenced in a study of Graves' ophthalmopathy and Graves' hyperthyroidism. Transcripts of RNA were the source for amplifying TCR beta CDR3 regions. The first-round RT-PCR employed HTBI primers together with the Qiagen OneStep RT-PCR kit. A multiplex PCR was then performed as the second round. TCRdb reanalysed the multiplex PCR reads using MiXCR and keeps one entry per CDR3 protein. The table has around 1,000,000 distinct CDR3 sequences, 35% to 40% seen once. The specimen was peripheral blood or thyroid tissue (not recorded which). The origin of the receptors is an adult man with Graves' hyperthyroidism.

This clonotype was seen repeatedly, ten times or more. This sequence joins TRBV6-6 and TRBJ1-4; D perhaps matches TRBD1 (6 bases). The CDR3 extends over 16 amino acids. Trimming took 2 bases from V and 3 from J, leaving 13 bases between them. Per germline, CDR1 MNHNY and CDR2 SVGAGI (reference sequence). CDR3 residues: CASSYGRGLANEKLFF. CDR3 DNA sequence: TGTGCCAGCAGTTACGGGCGGGGGCTCGCTAATGAAAAACTGTTTTTT.

The chain is built from TRBV15 and TRBJ2-2; a weak D match, TRBD1 (6 bases). The germline V gene has CDR1 LNHNV and CDR2 YYDKDF (reference sequence). This CDR3 spans 15 amino acids. V lost 4 bases to trimming and J lost 2 bases, with 11 bases between them. CDR3 loop: CATSIRDTNTGELFF. In DNA form, the CDR3 reads TGTGCCACCAGCATCCGGGACACTAACACCGGGGAGCTGTTTTTT.

This clonotype came up many times. The CDR3 nucleotides are TGCAGTGCTAGAACCCGGGACAGGGGTTTTCAGCCCCAGCATTTT. This sequence encodes CSARTRDRGFQPQHF. The J gene is TRBJ1-5, the V gene TRBV20-1; the match to TRBD1 covers 10 bases. Germline CDR1 and CDR2: DFQATT and SNEGSKA (reference sequence). This CDR3 is built from 15 residues. Trimming cost V 2 bases and J 6 bases; bases outside gene matches: 7.

The J gene is TRBJ1-1, the V gene TRBV29-1; the match to TRBD1 covers 11 bases. Germline assignment: CDR1 SQVTM and CDR2 ANQGSEA. This CDR3 contains 16 residues. The junction had 9 bases not matched to a gene; V was cut back by 6 bases and J by 0 bases. DNA of the CDR3: TGCAGCGTCCGGGGACAGGGGGTCGCAATGAACACTGAAGCTTTCTTT. As protein: CSVRGQGVAMNTEAFF.

This clonotype was detected a few times. The CDR3: CSARDGGRFSNQPQHF. The CDR3 coding sequence is TGCAGTGCTAGAGATGGAGGAAGATTCAGCAATCAGCCCCAGCATTTT. The J gene is TRBJ1-5, the V gene TRBV20-1; unclear D gene. V was clipped by 0 bases and J by 1 base, with 13 bases between them. The CDR3 is made up of 16 amino acids. Germline CDR1 and CDR2: DFQATT and SNEGSKA (reference sequence).

This clonotype was seen many times. This rearrangement joins TRBV29-1 to TRBJ1-2; no definite D call. The length of the CDR3 is 10 residues. Germline lookup yields CDR1 SQVTM and CDR2 ANQGSEA. The germline V and J ends were trimmed by 0 bases and 9 bases, with 5 bases remaining between them. The CDR3 is CSVEDLSYTF. In DNA form, the CDR3 reads TGCAGCGTTGAAGATTTAAGCTACACCTTC.

There are many counts of this clonotype. J is TRBJ1-2 and V is TRBV29-1; the D gene is possibly TRBD1 (6 bases). V was shortened by 7 bases and J by 8 bases, with 17 bases between the two germline ends. The CDR3 loop spans 12 amino acids. CDR1 is SQVTM, CDR2 ANQGSEA, per germline. In DNA form, the CDR3 reads TGCAGCGGATACAGGGATCCGGCGGGCTACACCTTC. Translation: CSGYRDPAGYTF.

About this clonotype: Germline is not matched at one junction end, which may reflect a read error. This chain uses TRBV2 with TRBJ2-2; D might be TRBD2 (5 bases). CDR1 and CDR2 from the germline V gene are SNHLY and FYNNEI. There are 17 residues in the CDR3. CDR3 loop: CASSPIPKPISTGELLF. The DNA of the CDR3 is TGTGCCAGCAGCCCGATCCCCAAGCCCATATCGACCGGGGAGCTGCTTTTT.

With respect to this clonotype: One end of the junction varies from germline; a read error may be responsible. This chain links TRBV10-3 with TRBJ2-7; D gene unclear. The CDR3 runs 14 residues. The germline gives CDR1 ENHRY, CDR2 SYGVKD. Here the CDR3 reads CASSYWVGDYEQYF. In DNA, the CDR3 is TGTGCCAGCAGTTACTGGGTCGGCGACTACGAGCAGTACTTC.

The chain employs TRBV10-3 and TRBJ2-7, with 9 bases identical to TRBD2. This CDR3 contains 13 residues. Germline V gives CDR1 ENHRY, CDR2 SYGVKD. J lost 3 bases, V lost 10 bases, and 7 bases had no gene match. The CDR3 spells CASQGLADYEQYF. Written as DNA, the CDR3 is TGTGCCAGTCAGGGACTAGCCGACTACGAGCAGTACTTC.

This clonotype was counted ten times or more. The chain joins TRBV9 to TRBJ2-7, with D unclear. V lost 4 bases and J lost 2, with 13 bases in between. The germline CDR1 and CDR2 sequences are SGDLS and YYNGEE. CDR3 length equals 14 residues. Written as DNA, the CDR3 is TGTGCCAGCAGCTCCACCGCCGGCACCTACGAGCAGTACTTC. It specifies CASSSTAGTYEQYF. The full variable domain, its missing parts supplied by reference TRBV9 and TRBJ2-7, is DSGVTQTPKHLITATGQRVTLRCSPRSGDLSVYWYQQSLDQGLQFLIQYYNGEERAKGNILERFSAQQFPDLHSELNLSSLELGDSALYFCASSSTAGTYEQYFGPGTRLTVT.

This clonotype was detected only a few times. V and J are TRBV19 and TRBJ1-5; 9 nucleotides align to TRBD1. The CDR3 totals 13 residues. Germline V gene lookup returns CDR1 LNHDA and CDR2 SQIVND (reference sequence). V lost 6 bases to trimming and J lost 7 bases; unmatched junction nucleotides: 4. The CDR3 spells CASSHRGLQPQHF. The CDR3 DNA reads TGTGCCAGTAGCCACAGGGGGCTGCAGCCCCAGCATTTT.

Here the CDR3 DNA reads TGCAGCGTAAAACAGGGGACCACTGAAGCTTTCTTT. This encodes CSVKQGTTEAFF. The rearrangement joins TRBV29-1 to TRBJ1-1; 7 positions match TRBD1. Germline lookup yields CDR1 SQVTM and CDR2 ANQGSEA. This CDR3 contains 12 residues. The V gene end was trimmed by 6 bases and the J gene end by 4 bases; junction bases not matched to a gene: 5. Together with reference TRBV29-1 and TRBJ1-1, the CDR3 gives the full variable domain: SAVISQKPSRDICQRGTSLTIQCQVDSQVTMMFWYRQQPGQSLTLIATANQGSEATYESGFVIDKFPISRPNLTFSTLTVSNMSPEDSSIYLCSVKQGTTEAFFGQGTRLTVV.

V gene TRBV29-1 combines with J gene TRBJ2-7; 8 nucleotides match TRBD1. Germline V gene lookup returns CDR1 SQVTM and CDR2 ANQGSEA. The CDR3 extends over 13 amino acids. V trimming: 5 bases; J trimming: 7 bases; junction bases outside the gene matches: 10. The DNA of the CDR3 is TGCAGCGTTCCCGGGACAGGATCGTTGGAGCAGTACTTC. Translation: CSVPGTGSLEQYF.

At least ten counts were recorded for this clonotype. This rearrangement joins TRBV29-1 to TRBJ1-2; a weak D match, TRBD1 (5 bases). In germline, CDR1 is SQVTM, CDR2 ANQGSEA. V lost 4 bases and J lost 2, with 11 bases in between. The CDR3 runs to 13 residues. Here the CDR3 reads CSVVADINYGYTF. CDR3 nucleotide sequence: TGCAGCGTTGTGGCGGACATCAACTATGGCTACACCTTC. Combining the CDR3 with reference TRBV29-1 and TRBJ1-2 gives the whole variable domain SAVISQKPSRDICQRGTSLTIQCQVDSQVTMMFWYRQQPGQSLTLIATANQGSEATYESGFVIDKFPISRPNLTFSTLTVSNMSPEDSSIYLCSVVADINYGYTFGSGTRLTVV.

This clonotype was recorded many times. The rearrangement links TRBV10-3 to TRBJ2-7; D is perhaps TRBD2 (6 bases). Looked up from germline, CDR1 is ENHRY and CDR2 is SYGVKD. CDR3 length equals 15 residues. The germline V and J ends were trimmed by 6 bases and 2 bases, with 17 bases remaining between them. The CDR3 sequence is CAISKNSGQAYEQYF. CDR3 DNA sequence: TGTGCCATCAGCAAAAACAGCGGGCAGGCCTACGAGCAGTACTTC.

The sample holds many counts of this clonotype. The chain is built from TRBV7-2 and TRBJ1-2; possible D gene TRBD1, 6 bases. This CDR3 is 14 amino acids long. From germline, CDR1 is SGHTA and CDR2 FQGNSA. V was trimmed by 2 bases and J by 8 bases, leaving 15 bases between them. The CDR3 DNA sequence: TGTGCCAGCAGCTTACTAGCAGGGGATCAGGGCTACACCTTC. Translation gives CASSLLAGDQGYTF.

This clonotype was seen a handful of times. J is TRBJ1-5 and V is TRBV19; D might be TRBD1 (5 bases). The germline V gene encodes CDR1 LNHDA and CDR2 SQIVND (reference sequence). Trimming pared 5 bases from V and 4 bases from J, leaving 12 bases between. The CDR3 is made up of 14 amino acids. CDR3 nucleotides: TGTGCCAGTAGTGCCCAGGGAGGGAATCAGCCCCAGCATTTT. Encoded protein: CASSAQGGNQPQHF.

This clonotype was seen at least ten times. This chain joins TRBV7-2 and TRBJ1-2, with a weak D call TRBD1 (5 bases). Trimming took 5 bases from V and 2 from J, leaving 15 bases between them. The CDR3 has 15 amino acids. From germline, CDR1 is SGHTA and CDR2 FQGNSA. CDR3 nucleotide sequence: TGTGCCAGCAGCCCGACGGGGGGAGCCAACTATGGCTACACCTTC. This gives the protein CASSPTGGANYGYTF.